In its sample, the clone carrying this TCR beta chain was seen once. Trimming removed 3 bases from V and 3 bases from J; junction bases left unmatched: 7. Germline CDR1 reads MNHEY; CDR2 reads SMNVEV (reference sequence). The CDR3 runs 15 residues. The source of the sample is a study of PD-L1 blockade in urothelial cancer. About the research overall: Patients started atezolizumab in about 2014, 1,200 mg intravenously every 3 weeks. Counts from blood samples showed a median of 141,255 T cells.

The assay was immunoSEQ multiplex PCR, and TCRdb's table has in-frame clones only and misses some. Of some 48,000 clones listed, 65% to 85% are singletons. The time point: peripheral blood 6 weeks after treatment start. Each patient's cancer was a locally advanced or metastatic urothelial carcinoma. Specimen: PBMCs, collected around atezolizumab (anti-PD-L1) treatment. The TCR comes from a man aged 65 to 85 with urothelial cancer. The chain is built from TRBV27 and TRBJ2-7; 8 bases are a match to TRBD2. The CDR3 bases are TGTGCCAGCAGTTTGGACCCGGGAGGGAACTACGAGCAGTACTTC. Translated: CASSLDPGGNYEQYF.